The 2 T cell receptor beta chains in this list originate from one sample, sequenced in a study of T cell responses to AZD1222 COVID-19 vaccine. This table comes from immunoSEQ multiplex PCR, and its TCRdb copy is limited to in-frame clones, with some not included. Of 100,000 or so clones listed, approximately 86% are singletons. The sequenced sample was peripheral blood, obtained on day 0 of AZD1222 vaccination. These receptors originate from an adult in good health.

This clone has just one count. V is TRBV5-1 and J is TRBJ1-2; no firm D call. The CDR3 is made up of 16 amino acids. The germline CDR1 and CDR2 sequences are SGHRS and YFSETQ. The V and J ends lost 0 bases and 4 bases respectively, with 16 bases between them. The CDR3 region is CASSLAVGSSGYGYTF. The CDR3 nucleotides read TGCGCCAGCAGCTTGGCCGTGGGCAGTTCGGGCTATGGCTACACCTTC.

In this sample, this clone turned up once. The chain carries TRBV4-2 and TRBJ1-6; 11 bases fit TRBD1. V dropped 0 bases and J dropped 13; count of bases not matched to a gene: 11. The V gene's germline CDR1 is LGHNA and CDR2 YNFKEQ. The CDR3 spans 17 residues. CDR3 loop: CASSQDKAGTGGDPLHF. CDR3 coding DNA: TGTGCCAGCAGCCAAGATAAGGCAGGGACAGGGGGGGACCCCCTCCACTTT.